Listed here is a single TCR beta chain. The record originates from a study of T cells in localized non-small cell lung cancer. This CDR3 contains 15 residues. The germline V gene encodes CDR1 SGHRS and CDR2 YFSETQ. The V end was cut by 0 bases, the J end by 2 bases, with 12 bases between. Libraries were prepared by immunoSEQ multiplex PCR; TCRdb keeps only in-frame clonotypes and omits some of them. The sample has some 78,000 clones; about 83% are singletons. The sequencing here drew on peripheral blood, taken before any cancer treatment. The TCR comes from a man aged 35 to 69 with stage I lung adenocarcinoma. This chain joins TRBV5-1 and TRBJ2-7, with D perhaps being TRBD1 or TRBD2 (6 bases each). The CDR3 is CASSLARRGAYEQYF. CDR3 DNA sequence: TGCGCCAGCAGCTTGGCTCGGAGGGGGGCCTACGAGCAGTACTTC. The full variable domain, in which reference TRBV5-1 and TRBJ2-7 provide the parts outside the CDR3, is KAGVTQTPRYLIKTRGQQVTLSCSPISGHRSVSWYQQTPGQGLQFLFEYFSETQRNKGNFPGRFSGRQFSNSRSEMNVSTLELGDSALYLCASSLARRGAYEQYFGPGTRLTVT.